The 9 T cell receptor beta chains below were found in one sample sequenced in a study of cytomegalovirus exposure and HLA in healthy donors. In the PCR, 60 Vbeta and 13 Jbeta primers were used. Data came from immunoSEQ multiplex PCR; TCRdb stores just in-frame clones and leaves some out. This table has approximately 140,000 clones, over 70% appearing once. The sequenced material came from PBMCs. The source of these receptors is a man aged 18 to 29 in good health and CMV-seronegative.

The J gene is TRBJ2-2, the V gene TRBV10-3, with 9 bases lining up with TRBD1. CDR3 length: 16 amino acids. Germline-derived CDR1 and CDR2 are ENHRY and SYGVKD. Trimming took 5 bases from V and 3 from J; bases not matched to a gene: 7. CDR3 loop: CAISWDRTGDTGELFF. The CDR3 DNA follows: TGTGCCATCAGTTGGGACAGGACAGGGGACACCGGGGAGCTGTTTTTT.

V and J are TRBV7-2 and TRBJ1-4, with 7 nucleotides matching TRBD1. This CDR3 has 15 amino acids. Germline values: CDR1 SGHTA, CDR2 FQGNSA. J lost 6 bases, V lost 5 bases, and 9 bases had no gene match. The CDR3 region has the DNA TGTGCCAGCAGCGCGTACAGGGGCGGTGATGAAAAACTGTTTTTT. Translating it yields CASSAYRGGDEKLFF. The full variable domain, with the rest looked up from reference TRBV7-2 and TRBJ1-4, is GAGVSQSPSNKVTEKGKDVELRCDPISGHTALYWYRQSLGQGLEFLIYFQGNSAPDKSGLPSDRFSAERTGGSVSTLTIQRTQQEDSAVYLCASSAYRGGDEKLFFGSGTQLSVL.

The rearrangement links TRBV6-5 to TRBJ2-1, with 7 bases fitting TRBD1. Losses at the gene ends were 6 bases for V and 5 bases for J; bases not matched to a gene: 7. This CDR3 has 14 residues. Germline V lookup: CDR1 MNHEY, CDR2 SVGAGI. Here the CDR3 DNA reads TGTGCCAGCAGGTCGGGACAGTACGACAATGAGCAGTTCTTC. Translated: CASRSGQYDNEQFF.

The chain employs TRBV15 and TRBJ1-1; 8 positions agree with TRBD1. Per germline, CDR1 LNHNV and CDR2 YYDKDF (reference sequence). The CDR3 runs 14 residues. The junction had 5 bases not matched to a gene; V was cut back by 5 bases and J by 3 bases. CDR3 region: CATSFTGGDTEAFF. CDR3 nucleotide sequence: TGTGCCACCAGCTTCACAGGGGGGGACACTGAAGCTTTCTTT.

The genes are TRBV29-1 and TRBJ2-5; 7 nucleotides agree with TRBD2. With 6 bases clipped from V and 5 bases from J, the junction kept 18 bases outside the gene matches. There are 16 residues in the CDR3. The germline V gene encodes CDR1 SQVTM and CDR2 ANQGSEA. CDR3 nucleotides: TGCAGCGTGGGGGGGATGAACCTATGGGGGGAGGAGACCCAGTACTTC. Protein: CSVGGMNLWGEETQYF.

The CDR3 is CASSPGTTTEAFF. Here the CDR3 DNA reads TGTGCCAGCAGCCCGGGGACAACCACTGAAGCTTTCTTT. The J gene is TRBJ1-1, the V gene TRBV9; maybe TRBD1 (6 bases). Germline CDR1 SGDLS, CDR2 YYNGEE. The CDR3 loop spans 13 amino acids. The V and J ends lost 4 bases and 4 bases respectively, with 11 bases between them.

This clone has a handful of counts. The chain joins TRBV12-5 to TRBJ1-4; the match to TRBD1 covers 7 bases. In germline, CDR1 is LGHNT, CDR2 FRNRAP. The CDR3 totals 14 residues. J lost 9 bases, V lost 4 bases, and 8 bases had no gene match. The CDR3 nucleotides are TGTGCTAGTGGTTCGACAGGGAGCGGACAAAAACTGTTTTTT. Translating gives CASGSTGSGQKLFF.

The chain uses TRBV6-5 and TRBJ1-4, with D possibly being TRBD1 (6 bases). Germline values: CDR1 MNHEY, CDR2 SVGAGI. Deletions cut 2 bases from V and 3 bases from J, with 13 bases between. The CDR3 consists of 16 residues. The CDR3 sequence: CASSYTYRVSNEKLFF. The CDR3 bases are TGTGCCAGCAGTTACACGTACAGGGTGTCTAATGAAAAACTGTTTTTT.

This clone has just one count. The V call is TRBV19, the J call TRBJ1-5; TRBD1 might be the D (6 bases). V lost 4 bases, J lost 5 bases, and 18 bases lay in between. Germline V gene data show CDR1 as LNHDA and CDR2 as SQIVND (reference sequence). This CDR3 comprises 16 residues. Here the CDR3 DNA reads TGTGCCAGTAGTAAGAACAGGGAGATAATGCATCAGCCCCAGCATTTT. As protein: CASSKNREIMHQPQHF. Using reference TRBV19 and TRBJ1-5 for the parts outside the CDR3, the full variable domain is DGGITQSPKYLFRKEGQNVTLSCEQNLNHDAMYWYRQDPGQGLRLIYYSQIVNDFQKGDIAEGYSVSREKKESFPLTVTSAQKNPTAFYLCASSKNREIMHQPQHFGDGTRLSIL.